This T cell receptor beta chain was recorded in a study of long-term antiretroviral therapy in people with HIV. Per germline, CDR1 SGDLS and CDR2 YYNGEE. The V and J ends lost 0 bases and 3 bases, in that order; junction bases with no gene match: 0. This CDR3 is built from 13 residues. This clone appeared a single time. With survey level as its setting, the immunoSEQ assay was v3.0. The table came from immunoSEQ multiplex PCR; TCRdb's copy has only in-frame clones and leaves some out. This table has some 28,000 clones, around nine tenths appearing once. The source material was unsorted PBMCs, sampled 0.5 years after starting antiretroviral therapy. The receptor's source is a woman under 30 with HIV. J is TRBJ2-7 and V is TRBV9; 7 positions match TRBD2. The CDR3 region is CASSVGTSYEQYF. CDR3 DNA: TGTGCCAGCAGCGTAGGGACTAGCTACGAGCAGTACTTC.